This TCR beta chain was found in a study of beta chain features in type 1 diabetes. The sample holds a few counts of this clone. Its antigen remains unknown. General observations from the study: Among all four CD4+ subsets, Type 1 diabetes patients had TCRB CDR3s that were moderately but significantly shorter.

CD4+ cells of the naive, central memory, regulatory and stem cell-like memory types were sorted via CD45RO/CCR7/CD25/CD127/CD95/CD27. All sorted populations exceeded 95% purity. Expressed TCRB transcripts got sequenced, as all isolated RNA was reverse transcribed. Libraries were prepared by immunoSEQ multiplex PCR; TCRdb keeps only in-frame clonotypes and omits some of them. Of around 130,000 clones in the sample, around 10% were seen once. This CDR3 has 11 amino acids. V was pared by 6 bases and J by 6 bases, with 8 bases between. Germline values: CDR1 MNHEY, CDR2 SVGAGI. Specimen: central memory CD4+ T cells from blood. The gene calls are TRBV6-5 and TRBJ1-2; perhaps TRBD1 as D (5 bases). The TCR sequence derives from a man under 40 with type 1 diabetes. DNA for the CDR3: TGTGCCAGCAGAAAGGGGAATGGCTACACCTTC. Translation gives CASRKGNGYTF.